Listed below are T cell receptor beta chains from one sample, sequenced in a study of T cell responses to AZD1222 COVID-19 vaccine. Assay: immunoSEQ multiplex PCR; the TCRdb copy retains only in-frame clones and omits some. This table holds under 150,000 clones, approximately 93% found once. The sequencing used peripheral blood, collected on day 0 of AZD1222 vaccination. The receptors stem from an adult in good health. The CDR3 runs from the conserved cysteine through the conserved F or W. D genes are given only for firm matches. Clone size is not always given. Where it is, it says once, few, many or a class for expanded clones.

d_gene	j_gene	v_gene	abundance	CDR3nt	CDR3aa
TRBD1	TRBJ2-5	TRBV6-2/TRBV6-3	.	TGTGCCAGCAGTGACAGGGGCCAAGAGACCCAGTACTTC	CASSDRGQETQYF
.	TRBJ2-7	TRBV12-5	.	TGTGCTAGTGGTTTGGTCGCAGGTGGTGGCGAGCAGTACTTC	CASGLVAGGGEQYF
.	TRBJ2-2	TRBV6-4	.	TGTGCCAGCAGTGAGACGAACACCGGGGAGCTGTTTTTT	CASSETNTGELFF
TRBD2	TRBJ2-2	TRBV28	.	TGTGCCAGCAGTTCCGGGACTAGCTTTGAGTACGGGGAGCTGTTTTTT	CASSSGTSFEYGELFF
.	TRBJ2-3	TRBV6-2/TRBV6-3	.	TGTGCCAGCAGTTACTCGTCGACTCCAGATACGCAGTATTTT	CASSYSSTPDTQYF
TRBD2	TRBJ2-2	TRBV3-1/TRBV3-2	.	TGTGCCAGCAGCCAGGGACTAGCGGGCCGCCTCACCGGGGAGCTGTTTTTT	CASSQGLAGRLTGELFF
TRBD1	TRBJ1-5	TRBV5-6	.	TGTGCCAGCAGCCCCTGGGGTTGGACAGGGAGCAATCAGCCCCAGCATTTT	CASSPWGWTGSNQPQHF
.	TRBJ1-1	TRBV3-1/TRBV3-2	.	TGTGCCAGCAGCCCCAGCGGGATCAACATGAACACTGAAGCTTTCTTT	CASSPSGINMNTEAFF
.	TRBJ2-7	TRBV9	.	TGTGCCAGCAGCGTAGGTTCCGGACAAGCCTACGAGCAGTACTTC	CASSVGSGQAYEQYF
TRBD1	TRBJ2-1	TRBV7-2	.	TGTGCCAGCAGCCTAGCAGGAGACAGGGGCACCAATGAGCAGTTCTTC	CASSLAGDRGTNEQFF
TRBD1	TRBJ2-3	TRBV7-9	.	TGTGCCAGCAGCTCGACAGGGGCAGATACGCAGTATTTT	CASSSTGADTQYF
.	TRBJ2-3	TRBV19	.	TGTGCCAGTAGTATTGAGGGGAGGACAGATACGCAGTATTTT	CASSIEGRTDTQYF
.	TRBJ1-3	TRBV11-2	.	TGTGCCAGCAGCTTGCTTGCCGGAAACACCATATATTTT	CASSLLAGNTIYF
.	TRBJ2-3	TRBV9	.	TGTGCCAGCAGCGTAGCCGTCACCACAGATACGCAGTATTTT	CASSVAVTTDTQYF
.	TRBJ2-2	TRBV29-1	.	TGCAGCGGGCGCCAAGCCGTAGGCGGGGAGCTGTTTTTT	CSGRQAVGGELFF
.	TRBJ1-2	TRBV9	.	TGTGCCAGCAGCGTATTCCGGGGCCTTAACTATGGCTACACCTTC	CASSVFRGLNYGYTF
.	TRBJ1-1	TRBV30	.	TGTGCCTGGACAGGGGTTTATCCCACTGAAGCTTTCTTT	CAWTGVYPTEAFF
.	TRBJ1-1	TRBV7-9	.	TGTGCCAGCAGCTTAGACGGGGGGAACACTGAAGCTTTCTTT	CASSLDGGNTEAFF
.	TRBJ1-5	TRBV4-1	.	TGCGCCAGCAGCCAAGGGCCTCAAAGCAATCAGCCCCAGCATTTT	CASSQGPQSNQPQHF
.	TRBJ2-3	TRBV28	.	TGTGCCAGCAGTTACGAAGTTTTACTCTTTCGCACAGATACGCAGTATTTT	CASSYEVLLFRTDTQYF
.	TRBJ1-1	TRBV28	.	TGTGCCAGCAGCCAGGGGAAAGGTATGAACACTGAAGCTTTCTTT	CASSQGKGMNTEAFF
TRBD2	TRBJ2-1	TRBV10-3	.	TGTGCCATCACCCCGGGACTAGCGGGAAGGGATCACTCCTACAATGAGCAGTTCTTC	CAITPGLAGRDHSYNEQFF
TRBD2	TRBJ2-7	TRBV18	few	TGTGCCAGCTCACCTATTACAGGGACTAGCGGGGACGAGCGGCAGTACTTC	CASSPITGTSGDERQYF
TRBD1	TRBJ2-5	TRBV4-1	.	TGCGCCAGCAGCCCCATTAGGCCAACAGGGGGCCAAGAGGCCCAGTACTTC	CASSPIRPTGGQEAQYF
.	TRBJ2-3	TRBV14	once	TGTGCCAGCAGCCAAGGGGACGGGGATACGCAGTATTTT	CASSQGDGDTQYF
TRBD1	TRBJ1-5	TRBV20-1	.	TGCAGTGCTAGTGGGCAGGGGGCAGTTCAGCCCCAGCATTTT	CSASGQGAVQPQHF
.	TRBJ1-1	TRBV19	.	TGTGCCAGTAGTTTGTACACGGGTCCTAACACTGAGGCTTTCTTT	CASSLYTGPNTEAFF
TRBD1	TRBJ1-2	TRBV24-1	.	TGTGCCACCAGTAGGGGGACAGGGACCTATGGCTACACCTTC	CATSRGTGTYGYTF
TRBD1	TRBJ1-1	TRBV5-4	.	TGTGCCAGCAGCCCGTGGGGACAGGGGGCCGCTGAAGCTTTCTTT	CASSPWGQGAAEAFF
.	TRBJ2-7	TRBV28	.	TGTGCCAGCAACGTACATAACTCCTACGAGCAGTACTTC	CASNVHNSYEQYF
.	TRBJ2-1	TRBV7-9	.	TGTGCCAGCAGCGCCCAGAGGACTACCTACAATGAGCAGTTCTTC	CASSAQRTTYNEQFF
.	TRBJ1-1	TRBV5-1	.	TGCGCCAGCAGCTTGACAGGGCTTGGCACTGAAGCTTTCTTT	CASSLTGLGTEAFF
.	TRBJ2-3	TRBV12-3/TRBV12-4	.	TGTGCCAGCAGCCCCGGGGCGGGAGATACGCAGTATTTT	CASSPGAGDTQYF
TRBD2	TRBJ2-1	TRBV12-5	.	TGTGCTAGTGGCTCAACTTCCGGGACTAGTGGCCATACAAATGAGCAGTTCTTC	CASGSTSGTSGHTNEQFF
.	TRBJ1-1	TRBV9	.	TGTGCCAGCAGCGCCCGACAGAGCGGCACTGAAGCTTTCTTT	CASSARQSGTEAFF
.	TRBJ2-1	TRBV19	.	TGTGCCACTAGAAGGGGATTAAATGAGCAGTTCTTC	CATRRGLNEQFF
.	TRBJ1-1	TRBV19	.	TGTGCCAGTAGATACATCTGGAAGGACACTGAAGCTTTCTTT	CASRYIWKDTEAFF
.	TRBJ1-2	TRBV28	.	TGTGCCAGCTGTATTGGGAGGGGTGGCTACACCTTC	CASCIGRGGYTF
.	TRBJ1-1	TRBV28	.	TGTGCCAGCACACCCCCGGGCGCGGTCATTGAAGCTTTCTTT	CASTPPGAVIEAFF
TRBD1	TRBJ2-7	TRBV18	.	TGTGCCAGCTCACGGGACAGGGGTAGCTCCTACGAGCAGTACTTC	CASSRDRGSSYEQYF
.	TRBJ2-5	TRBV19	.	TGTGCCAGTAGTATCTCCCCGGCTTCGACTGGACAAGAGACCCAGTACTTC	CASSISPASTGQETQYF
.	TRBJ2-7	TRBV5-1	.	TGCGCCAGCAGCCCCGGTGGCGCATACGAGCAGTACTTC	CASSPGGAYEQYF
.	TRBJ2-7	TRBV29-1	.	TGCAGCGTTGAAGAGCCGAACCGGGAGTACGTTAAGCAGTACTTC	CSVEEPNREYVKQYF
.	TRBJ1-2	TRBV30	.	TGTGCCTGGAAGGGGTCCGCATCGGGGGGCTACACCTTC	CAWKGSASGGYTF